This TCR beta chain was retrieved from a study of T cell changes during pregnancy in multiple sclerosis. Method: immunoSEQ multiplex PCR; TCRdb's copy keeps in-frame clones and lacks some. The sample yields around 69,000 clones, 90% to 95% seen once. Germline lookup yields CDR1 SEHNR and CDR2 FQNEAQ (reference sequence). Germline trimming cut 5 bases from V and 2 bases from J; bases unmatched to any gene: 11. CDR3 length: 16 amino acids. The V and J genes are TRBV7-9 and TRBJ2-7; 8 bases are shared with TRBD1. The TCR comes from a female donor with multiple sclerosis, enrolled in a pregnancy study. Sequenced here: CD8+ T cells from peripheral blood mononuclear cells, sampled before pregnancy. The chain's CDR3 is CASSPTTGDAAYEQYF. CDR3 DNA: TGTGCCAGCAGCCCGACGACAGGGGATGCCGCCTACGAGCAGTACTTC.